A single T cell receptor (beta chain) is shown here with its context. This entry comes from a study of blood T cell repertoires in COVID-19. Study summary: T cells, B-cell-depleted T cells, or PBMCs provided the cDNA or gDNA that served as material.

Original processing methods: Amplification with reference gene primers provided the estimates of nucleated cell counts. This table comes from immunoSEQ multiplex PCR, and its TCRdb copy is limited to in-frame clones, with some not included. V, J and clone size were drawn from that table, and D and trimming were deduced from the DNA. The sample lists fewer than 200,000 clones; 86% were seen once. Losses at the gene ends were 3 bases for V and 3 bases for J; bases not matched to a gene: 4. This CDR3 region has 14 residues. Germline lookup yields CDR1 LGHNA and CDR2 YNFKEQ. In terms of age and location, participants ranged from about 18 to 95 years and lived in approximately 24 US areas. Participants were placed into cohorts based on the clinical history they reported.

V and J are TRBV4-2 and TRBJ2-7; TRBD2 agrees at 8 bases. The specimen sequenced was PBMCs or T cells enriched from blood (not recorded which). The source is a middle-aged woman in a cohort exposed to, infected with or recovered from COVID-19 (not recorded which). The CDR3, as DNA: TGTGCCAGCAGCCATCCCGGGACTAGCTACGAGCAGTACTTC. Its protein is CASSHPGTSYEQYF.